This is a list of T cell receptor beta chains from one sample in a study of tissue T cells after allogeneic stem cell transplantation. The method was immunoSEQ multiplex PCR; TCRdb's version includes in-frame clones alone and lacks a portion of them. Here the sample spans 20,000 to 30,000 clones, 73% being singletons. This material consisted of tissue from the ileum, taken at autopsy. These receptors all stem from a female donor of 60 years or more with lung cancer. Both conserved end residues are part of each CDR3. D genes are given only for firm matches. Some rows mark clone size as missing; the rest say once, few, many or name a class of expanded clone.

cdr3_aa cdr3_nt j_call d_call v_call clone_size
CASSQDGPRETQYF TGCGCCAGCAGCCAAGATGGACCGCGGGAGACCCAGTACTTC TRBJ2-5 . TRBV4-1 .
CAISSGNTIYF TGTGCCATCAGCTCTGGAAACACCATATATTTT TRBJ1-3 . TRBV10-3 .
CASSIGGQELAQHF TGTGCCAGTAGTATTGGGGGACAAGAGTTAGCCCAGCATTTT TRBJ1-5 . TRBV19 .
CASSPQKGLLNTEAFF TGTGCCAGCAGCCCCCAGAAGGGACTGTTGAACACTGAAGCTTTCTTT TRBJ1-1 . TRBV7-2 .
CSVSHPSFASTDTQYF TGCAGCGTTTCCCACCCCAGTTTTGCTAGCACAGATACGCAGTATTTT TRBJ2-3 . TRBV29-1 .
CASSRTGPNYGYTF TGTGCCAGCTCCCGGACAGGCCCTAACTATGGCTACACCTTC TRBJ1-2 TRBD1 TRBV25-1 .
CASSTTFDEQFF TGTGCCAGCAGTACAACTTTCGATGAGCAGTTCTTC TRBJ2-1 . TRBV12-3/TRBV12-4 .
CASSYPPHEQYF TGTGCCAGCAGTTATCCCCCTCACGAGCAGTACTTC TRBJ2-7 . TRBV6-2/TRBV6-3 few
CASSTFSGTSGNEQFF TGTGCCAGCAGCACCTTTTCCGGGACTAGCGGGAATGAGCAGTTCTTC TRBJ2-1 TRBD2 TRBV9 few
CASSQEGAGGYGNTIYF TGCGCCAGCAGCCAAGAGGGGGCAGGGGGGTACGGAAACACCATATATTTT TRBJ1-3 TRBD1 TRBV4-3 .
CASSYGTSGGACF TGTGCCAGCAGCTACGGGACTAGCGGGGGGGCCTGCTTC TRBJ2-4 TRBD2 TRBV7-2 .
CASSLTSGGTTFYEQYF TGTGCCAGCAGCCTGACTAGCGGGGGGACTACCTTCTACGAGCAGTACTTC TRBJ2-7 TRBD2 TRBV27 few
CASSPRLRANYGYTF TGTGCCAGTAGTCCACGACTCCGAGCTAACTATGGCTACACCTTC TRBJ1-2 . TRBV19 .
CSVAGLAGHISNEQFF TGCAGCGTTGCCGGACTAGCGGGACACATAAGCAATGAGCAGTTCTTC TRBJ2-1 TRBD2 TRBV29-1 .
CASSNQPPRANEQFF TGTGCCAGTAGTAACCAACCCCCACGGGCCAATGAGCAGTTCTTC TRBJ2-1 . TRBV19 .
CASSLAQGNQPQHF TGTGCCAGCAGTTTGGCACAGGGTAATCAGCCCCAGCATTTT TRBJ1-5 . TRBV6-6 few
CASRAMGYEQYF TGTGCCAGCAGAGCGATGGGATACGAGCAGTACTTC TRBJ2-7 . TRBV25-1 .
CASRGIGQGDGYTF TGTGCCAGCAGGGGAATTGGACAGGGGGACGGCTACACCTTC TRBJ1-2 TRBD1 TRBV9 once
CASSLTSGRLDTQYF TGTGCCAGCAGTCTTACTAGCGGGAGACTGGATACGCAGTATTTT TRBJ2-3 TRBD2 TRBV6-5 .
CASSMPGSPGANVLTF TGCGCCAGCAGCATGCCGGGGAGTCCTGGGGCCAACGTCCTGACTTTC TRBJ2-6 . TRBV5-1 few
CASSLESRTDTQYF TGTGCCAGCAGCTTGGAAAGCCGAACAGATACGCAGTATTTT TRBJ2-3 . TRBV5-5 .
CAISESRYSPLHF TGTGCCATCAGTGAGTCACGGTATTCACCCCTCCACTTT TRBJ1-6 . TRBV10-3 .
CASRLEKGGYTF TGTGCCAGCAGGCTAGAAAAGGGGGGCTACACCTTC TRBJ1-2 . TRBV12-3/TRBV12-4 .
CASSYEPRVGEKLFF TGTGCCAGCAGTTACGAACCCAGGGTCGGGGAAAAACTGTTTTTT TRBJ1-4 . TRBV6-5 .
CASSPTNNSPLHF TGTGCCAGCTCACCGACGAATAATTCACCCCTCCACTTT TRBJ1-6 . TRBV18 .
CSVEGLAGALKFF TGCAGCGTTGAAGGGCTAGCGGGCGCCTTGAAGTTCTTC TRBJ2-1 TRBD2 TRBV29-1 .
CASSFGGTDTQYF TGTGCCAGCAGTTTTGGCGGGACAGATACGCAGTATTTT TRBJ2-3 . TRBV28 .
CASSSPYRGGTGELFF TGTGCCAGCAGCTCACCCTACAGGGGCGGCACCGGGGAGCTGTTTTTT TRBJ2-2 TRBD1 TRBV7-9 .
CASSRDTAYEQYF TGCGCCAGCAGCAGGGACACCGCCTACGAGCAGTACTTC TRBJ2-7 . TRBV5-1 .
CASSVTGTDTQYF TGTGCCAGCAGCGTGACAGGGACAGATACGCAGTATTTT TRBJ2-3 TRBD1 TRBV5-4 .
CASGLAGTGGEQYF TGTGCTAGTGGTTTGGCAGGGACAGGGGGCGAGCAGTACTTC TRBJ2-7 TRBD1 TRBV12-5 few
CASSQQGARNIQYF TGTGCCAGCAGCCAACAGGGGGCTAGAAACATTCAGTACTTC TRBJ2-4 TRBD1 TRBV3-1/TRBV3-2 .
CASSDSSGGRYEQYF TGTGCCAGCAGTGACTCGTCGGGGGGGCGATACGAGCAGTACTTC TRBJ2-7 TRBD2 TRBV6-4 .
CASSQVAGNTIYF TGTGCCAGCAGCCAAGTAGCTGGAAACACCATATATTTT TRBJ1-3 . TRBV4-2 .
CAWSAGLAGPDTQYF TGTGCCTGGAGTGCGGGACTAGCGGGCCCAGATACGCAGTATTTT TRBJ2-3 TRBD2 TRBV30 .
CASSRTVASSYEQYF TGTGCCAGTAGTCGCACAGTGGCCAGCTCCTACGAGCAGTACTTC TRBJ2-7 . TRBV19 few
CASSAREGKLYEQYF TGTGCCAGCAGCGCCCGAGAAGGGAAGCTCTACGAGCAGTACTTC TRBJ2-7 . TRBV6-2/TRBV6-3 .
CSASLNRERGQPQHF TGCAGTGCTAGTCTAAACAGGGAAAGGGGTCAGCCCCAGCATTTT TRBJ1-5 . TRBV20-1 once
CASSQRAQETQYF TGTGCCAGCAGCCAAAGGGCACAGGAGACCCAGTACTTC TRBJ2-5 . TRBV14 .
CASSLDQGAINYGYTF TGTGCCAGCAGCTTAGACCAGGGGGCTATTAACTATGGCTACACCTTC TRBJ1-2 TRBD1 TRBV7-2 .
CASSLLGGQVEQFF TGTGCCAGCAGCTTGCTGGGGGGGCAGGTTGAGCAGTTCTTC TRBJ2-1 . TRBV5-6 few
CASSPLRQRTGPSYNSPLHF TGTGCCAGCAGCCCCCTCCGACAAAGGACAGGCCCCTCCTATAATTCACCCCTCCACTTT TRBJ1-6 TRBD1 TRBV27 .
CASSVARTGGYTF TGTGCCAGCAGCGTAGCTCGGACCGGTGGCTACACCTTC TRBJ1-2 . TRBV9 .